Included here is one T cell receptor beta chain sequence, with context. Authors' processing steps: Estimation of nucleated cell counts relied on the amplification of reference gene primers. Libraries were prepared by immunoSEQ multiplex PCR; TCRdb keeps only in-frame clonotypes and omits some of them. That table supplies the V and J calls and clone size; D and trimming were determined from the DNA. In the table there are 25,000 to 30,000 clones, 84% of which are singletons. The sample originates from a study of blood T cell repertoires in COVID-19. At the level of the study: From the United States, Italy and Spain came samples of acute and convalescent COVID-19. Sources were T cells, B-cell-depleted T cells, or PBMCs; the material itself was cDNA or gDNA.

This CDR3 has 15 residues. Trimming removed 4 bases at V and 4 bases at J, with 16 bases between. The germline gives CDR1 SGHRS, CDR2 YFSETQ. The TCR was taken from a man between 65 and 85 years old with active COVID-19. The sample taken for sequencing was peripheral blood. V is TRBV5-1 and J is TRBJ2-3; a possible D gene is TRBD2 (6 bases). The CDR3 is CASSLPGTGSDTQYF. The DNA for the CDR3 is TGCGCCAGCAGCCTACCCGGGACTGGTTCAGATACGCAGTATTTT.